This T cell receptor beta chain was recorded in a study of control samples from healthy donors and cancer patients. V was cut by 0 bases and J by 6 bases, with 8 bases left in between. This CDR3 is 13 amino acids long. The germline CDR1 and CDR2 sequences are SGDLS and YYNGEE. Assay: immunoSEQ multiplex PCR; the TCRdb copy retains only in-frame clones and omits some. The sample records some 120,000 clones, more than 70% being singletons. V and J are TRBV9 and TRBJ2-3; D uncertain. The sequencing input was blood. The clonotype was recovered from a man aged 45 to 65 in good health. CDR3 bases: TGTGCCAGCAGCGTAGGTCCCGGCGATACGCAGTATTTT. This codes for CASSVGPGDTQYF.